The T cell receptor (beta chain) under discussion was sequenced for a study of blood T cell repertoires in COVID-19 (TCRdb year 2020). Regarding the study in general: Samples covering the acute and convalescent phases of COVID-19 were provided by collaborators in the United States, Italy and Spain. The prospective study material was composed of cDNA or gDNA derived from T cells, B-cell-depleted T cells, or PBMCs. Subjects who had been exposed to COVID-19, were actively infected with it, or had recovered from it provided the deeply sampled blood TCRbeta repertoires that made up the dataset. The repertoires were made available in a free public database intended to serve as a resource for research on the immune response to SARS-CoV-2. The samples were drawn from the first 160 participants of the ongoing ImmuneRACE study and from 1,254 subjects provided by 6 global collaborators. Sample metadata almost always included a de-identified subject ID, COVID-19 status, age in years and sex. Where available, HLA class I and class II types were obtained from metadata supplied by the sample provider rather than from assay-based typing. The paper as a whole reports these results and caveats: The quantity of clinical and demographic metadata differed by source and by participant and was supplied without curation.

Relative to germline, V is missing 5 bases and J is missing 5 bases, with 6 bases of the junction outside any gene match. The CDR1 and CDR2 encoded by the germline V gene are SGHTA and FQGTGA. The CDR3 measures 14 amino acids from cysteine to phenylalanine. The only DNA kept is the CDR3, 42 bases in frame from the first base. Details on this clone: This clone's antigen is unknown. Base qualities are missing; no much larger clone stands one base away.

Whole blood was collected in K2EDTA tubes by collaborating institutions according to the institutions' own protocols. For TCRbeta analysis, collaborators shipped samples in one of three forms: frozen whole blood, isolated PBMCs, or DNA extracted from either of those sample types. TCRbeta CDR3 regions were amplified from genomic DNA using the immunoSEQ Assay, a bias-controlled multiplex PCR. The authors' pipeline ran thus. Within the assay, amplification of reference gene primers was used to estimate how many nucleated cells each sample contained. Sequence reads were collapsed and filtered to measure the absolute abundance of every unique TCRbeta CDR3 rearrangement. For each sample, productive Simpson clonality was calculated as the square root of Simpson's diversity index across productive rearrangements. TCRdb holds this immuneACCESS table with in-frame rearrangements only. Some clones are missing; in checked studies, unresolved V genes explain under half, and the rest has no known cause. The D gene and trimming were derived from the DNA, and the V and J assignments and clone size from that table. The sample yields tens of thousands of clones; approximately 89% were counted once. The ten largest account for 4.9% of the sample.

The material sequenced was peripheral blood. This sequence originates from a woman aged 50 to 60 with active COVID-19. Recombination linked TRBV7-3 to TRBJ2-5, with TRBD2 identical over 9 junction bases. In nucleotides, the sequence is TGTGCCAGCAGCCCAGGAGCGGGAGGCGAGACCCAGTACTTC. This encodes CASSPGAGGETQYF.